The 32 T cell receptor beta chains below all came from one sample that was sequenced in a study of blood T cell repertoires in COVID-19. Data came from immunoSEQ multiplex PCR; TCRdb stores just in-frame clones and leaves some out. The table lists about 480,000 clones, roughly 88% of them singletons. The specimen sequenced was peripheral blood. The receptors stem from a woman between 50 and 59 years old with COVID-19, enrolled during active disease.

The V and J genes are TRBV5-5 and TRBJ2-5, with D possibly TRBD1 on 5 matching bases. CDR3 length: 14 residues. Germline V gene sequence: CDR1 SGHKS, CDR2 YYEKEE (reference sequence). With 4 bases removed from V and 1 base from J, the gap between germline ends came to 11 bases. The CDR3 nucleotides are TGTGCCAGCAGCCTAGGGGTTTTCCAAGAGACCCAGTACTTC. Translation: CASSLGVFQETQYF. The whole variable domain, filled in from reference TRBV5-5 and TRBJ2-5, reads DAGVTQSPTHLIKTRGQQVTLRCSPISGHKSVSWYQQVLGQGPQFIFQYYEKEERGRGNFPDRFSARQFPNYSSELNVNALLLGDSALYLCASSLGVFQETQYFGPGTRLLVL.

CDR3 in amino acids: CSVAGRASGDTDTQYF. The CDR3 nucleotides read TGCAGCGTTGCTGGGAGGGCTAGCGGGGACACAGATACGCAGTATTTT. The V gene is TRBV29-1, the J gene TRBJ2-3; 9 bases line up with TRBD2. The V segment lost 4 bases and the J segment 2 bases; nucleotides outside the gene matches: 10. There are 16 residues in the CDR3. The germline CDR1 and CDR2 sequences are SQVTM and ANQGSEA.

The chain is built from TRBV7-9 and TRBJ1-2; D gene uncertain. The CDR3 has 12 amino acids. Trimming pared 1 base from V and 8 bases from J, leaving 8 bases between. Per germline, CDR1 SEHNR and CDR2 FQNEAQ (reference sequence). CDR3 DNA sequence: TGTGCCAGCAGCTTAGAATTGCGCGGCTACACCTTC. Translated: CASSLELRGYTF.

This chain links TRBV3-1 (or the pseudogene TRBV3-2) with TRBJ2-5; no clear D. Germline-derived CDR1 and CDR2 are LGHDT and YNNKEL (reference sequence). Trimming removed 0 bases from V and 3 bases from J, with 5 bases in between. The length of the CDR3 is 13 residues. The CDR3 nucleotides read TGTGCCAGCAGCCAAGATCGGGAAGAGACCCAGTACTTC. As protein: CASSQDREETQYF.

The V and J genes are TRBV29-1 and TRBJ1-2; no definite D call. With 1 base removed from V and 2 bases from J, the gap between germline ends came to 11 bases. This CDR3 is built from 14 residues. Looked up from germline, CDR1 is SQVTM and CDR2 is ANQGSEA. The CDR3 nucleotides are TGCAGCGTTGAAGTAGGCCAGGTCAACTATGGCTACACCTTC. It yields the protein CSVEVGQVNYGYTF.

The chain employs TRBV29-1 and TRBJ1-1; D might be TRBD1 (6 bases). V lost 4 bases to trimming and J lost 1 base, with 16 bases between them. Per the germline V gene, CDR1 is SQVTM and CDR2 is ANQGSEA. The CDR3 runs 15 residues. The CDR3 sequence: CSVGTPQGTNTEAFF. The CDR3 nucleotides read TGCAGCGTTGGAACTCCCCAGGGGACGAACACTGAAGCTTTCTTT.

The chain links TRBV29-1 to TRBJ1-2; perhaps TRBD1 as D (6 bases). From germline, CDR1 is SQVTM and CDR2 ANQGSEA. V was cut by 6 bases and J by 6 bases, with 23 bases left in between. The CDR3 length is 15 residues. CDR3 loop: CSVAATPQGADGYTF. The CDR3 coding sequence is TGCAGCGTCGCGGCGACCCCACAGGGAGCGGATGGCTACACCTTC.

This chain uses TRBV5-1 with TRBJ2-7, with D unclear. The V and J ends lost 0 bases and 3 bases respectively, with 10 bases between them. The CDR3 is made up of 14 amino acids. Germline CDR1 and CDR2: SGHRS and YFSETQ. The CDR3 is CASSLVALDYEQYF. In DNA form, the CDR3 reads TGCGCCAGCAGCTTGGTAGCTCTGGACTACGAGCAGTACTTC.

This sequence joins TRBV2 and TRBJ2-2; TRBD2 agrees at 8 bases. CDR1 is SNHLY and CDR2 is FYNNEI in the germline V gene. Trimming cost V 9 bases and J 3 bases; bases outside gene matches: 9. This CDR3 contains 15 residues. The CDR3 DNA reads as TGTGCCAGTGCTTCAGCGGGGGCTTACACCGGGGAGCTGTTTTTT. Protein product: CASASAGAYTGELFF.

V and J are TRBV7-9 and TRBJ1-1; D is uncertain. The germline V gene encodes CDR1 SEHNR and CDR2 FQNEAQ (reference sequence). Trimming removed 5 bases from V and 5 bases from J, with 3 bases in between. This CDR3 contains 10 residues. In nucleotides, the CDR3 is TGTGCCAGCAGCCGGACTGAAGCTTTCTTT. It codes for CASSRTEAFF.

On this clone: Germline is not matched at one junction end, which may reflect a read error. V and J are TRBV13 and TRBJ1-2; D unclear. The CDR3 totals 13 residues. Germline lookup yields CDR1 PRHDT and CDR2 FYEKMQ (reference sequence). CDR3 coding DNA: TGTGCCAGCAGCTTAGGCCCATCAGGATTCGGGGTCTTC. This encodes CASSLGPSGFGVF.

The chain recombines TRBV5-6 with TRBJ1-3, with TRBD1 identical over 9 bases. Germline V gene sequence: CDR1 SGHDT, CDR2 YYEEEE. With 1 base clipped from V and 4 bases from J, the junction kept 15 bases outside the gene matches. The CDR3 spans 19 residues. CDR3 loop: CASSLWTRTGAITGNTIYF. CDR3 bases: TGTGCCAGCAGCTTGTGGACCCGGACAGGGGCAATAACAGGAAACACCATATATTTT.

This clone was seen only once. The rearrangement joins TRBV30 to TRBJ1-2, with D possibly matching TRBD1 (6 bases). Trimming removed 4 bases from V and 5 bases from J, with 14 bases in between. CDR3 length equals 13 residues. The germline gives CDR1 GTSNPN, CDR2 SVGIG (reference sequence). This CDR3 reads CAWTPGQKYGYTF. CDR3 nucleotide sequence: TGTGCCTGGACGCCCGGACAGAAGTATGGCTACACCTTC.

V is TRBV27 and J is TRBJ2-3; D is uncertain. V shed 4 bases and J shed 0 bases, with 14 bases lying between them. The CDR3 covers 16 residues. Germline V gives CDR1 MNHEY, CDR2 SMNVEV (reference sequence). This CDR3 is CASSYFRDTSTDTQYF. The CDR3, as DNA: TGTGCCAGCAGTTACTTCCGCGATACTAGCACAGATACGCAGTATTTT.

CDR3 nucleotides: TGCAGCGTAAGCGAGCAGGGAAATTCACCCCTCCACTTT. It translates to CSVSEQGNSPLHF. The rearrangement joins TRBV29-1 to TRBJ1-6; D perhaps matches TRBD1 (5 bases). Trimming shortened V by 6 bases and J by 7 bases, and 13 bases separated the two germline ends. CDR1 is SQVTM and CDR2 is ANQGSEA in the germline V gene. This CDR3 region has 13 residues.

In DNA form, the CDR3 reads TGTGCTAGTGGTCCGGGACAGGGAATGTATGGCTACACCTTC. This codes for CASGPGQGMYGYTF. This chain links TRBV12-5 with TRBJ1-2; 9 bases align to TRBD1. CDR1 is LGHNT, CDR2 FRNRAP, per germline. With 5 bases clipped from V and 5 bases from J, the junction kept 6 bases outside the gene matches. The CDR3 extends over 14 amino acids.

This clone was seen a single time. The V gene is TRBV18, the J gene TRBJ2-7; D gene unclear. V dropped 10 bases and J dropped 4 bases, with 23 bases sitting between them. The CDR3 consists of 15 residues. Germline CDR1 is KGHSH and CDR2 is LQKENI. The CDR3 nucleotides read TGTGCCACCTCTACAGTCAGGTCCTCTTCTTACGAGCAGTACTTC. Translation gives CATSTVRSSSYEQYF.

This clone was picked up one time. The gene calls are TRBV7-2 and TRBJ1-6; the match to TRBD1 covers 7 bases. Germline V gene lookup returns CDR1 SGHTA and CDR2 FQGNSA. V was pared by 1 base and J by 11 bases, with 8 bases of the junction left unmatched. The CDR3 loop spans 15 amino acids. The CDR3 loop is CASSLGGTGDTPLHF. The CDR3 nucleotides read TGTGCCAGCAGCTTAGGAGGAACAGGGGACACACCCCTCCACTTT.

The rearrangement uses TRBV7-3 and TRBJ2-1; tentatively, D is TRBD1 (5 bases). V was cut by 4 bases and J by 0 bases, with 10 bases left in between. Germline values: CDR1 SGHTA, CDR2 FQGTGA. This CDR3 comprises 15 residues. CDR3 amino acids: CASSSDMSSYNEQFF. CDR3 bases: TGTGCCAGCAGCTCGGACATGAGCTCCTACAATGAGCAGTTCTTC.

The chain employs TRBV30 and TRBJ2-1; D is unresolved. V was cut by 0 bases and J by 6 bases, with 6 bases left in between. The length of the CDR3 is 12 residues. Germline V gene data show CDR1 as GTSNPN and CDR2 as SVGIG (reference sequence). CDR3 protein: CAWSVLVNEQFF. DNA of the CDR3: TGTGCCTGGAGTGTATTAGTCAATGAGCAGTTCTTC.

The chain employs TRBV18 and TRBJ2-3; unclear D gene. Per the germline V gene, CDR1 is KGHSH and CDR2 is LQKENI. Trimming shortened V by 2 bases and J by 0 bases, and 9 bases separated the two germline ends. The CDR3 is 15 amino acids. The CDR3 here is CASSPRLSSTDTQYF. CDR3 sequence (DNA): TGTGCCAGCTCACCAAGACTGTCCAGCACAGATACGCAGTATTTT. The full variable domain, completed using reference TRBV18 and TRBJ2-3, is NAGVMQNPRHLVRRRGQEARLRCSPMKGHSHVYWYRQLPEEGLKFMVYLQKENIIDESGMPKERFSAEFPKEGPSILRIQQVVRGDSAAYFCASSPRLSSTDTQYFGPGTRLTVL.

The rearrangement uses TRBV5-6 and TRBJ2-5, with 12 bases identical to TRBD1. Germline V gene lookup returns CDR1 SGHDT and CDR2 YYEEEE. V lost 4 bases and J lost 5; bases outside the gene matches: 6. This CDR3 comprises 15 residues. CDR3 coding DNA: TGTGCCAGCAGCCCGGGGACAGGGGGCGGGGAGACCCAGTACTTC. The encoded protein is CASSPGTGGGETQYF.

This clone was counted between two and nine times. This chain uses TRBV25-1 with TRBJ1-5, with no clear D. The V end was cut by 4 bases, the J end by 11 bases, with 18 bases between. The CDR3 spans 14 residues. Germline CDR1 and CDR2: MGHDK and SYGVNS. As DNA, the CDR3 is TGTGCCAGCAGTGCAAGACTGACCCAATCAGCCCAGCATTTT. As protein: CASSARLTQSAQHF.

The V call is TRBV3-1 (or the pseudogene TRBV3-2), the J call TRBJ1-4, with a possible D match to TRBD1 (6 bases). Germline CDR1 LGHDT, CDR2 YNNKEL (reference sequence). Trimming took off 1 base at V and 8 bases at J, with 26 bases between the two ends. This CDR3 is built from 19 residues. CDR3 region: CASSQATRAPQGLGEKLFF. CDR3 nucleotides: TGTGCCAGCAGCCAAGCCACAAGGGCCCCACAGGGATTAGGAGAAAAACTGTTTTTT.

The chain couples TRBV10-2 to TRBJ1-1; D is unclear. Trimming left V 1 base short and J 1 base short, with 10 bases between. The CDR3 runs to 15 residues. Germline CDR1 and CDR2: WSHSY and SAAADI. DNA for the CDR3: TGCGCCAGCAGTGAGTTAAAACGGGGGAACACTGAAGCTTTCTTT. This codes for CASSELKRGNTEAFF.

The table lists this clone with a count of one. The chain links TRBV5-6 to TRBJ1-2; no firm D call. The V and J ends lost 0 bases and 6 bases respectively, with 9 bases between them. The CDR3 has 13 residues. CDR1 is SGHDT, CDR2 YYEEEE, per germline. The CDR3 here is CASSLGRRDGYTF. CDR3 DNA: TGTGCCAGCAGCTTGGGGCGACGGGATGGCTACACCTTC.

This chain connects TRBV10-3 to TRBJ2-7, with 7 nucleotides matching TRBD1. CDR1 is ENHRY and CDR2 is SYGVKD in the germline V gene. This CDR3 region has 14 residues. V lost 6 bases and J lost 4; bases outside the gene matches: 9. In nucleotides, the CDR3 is TGTGCCATCAGGGCCGGACAGGAGCGGTACGAGCAGTACTTC. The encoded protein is CAIRAGQERYEQYF.

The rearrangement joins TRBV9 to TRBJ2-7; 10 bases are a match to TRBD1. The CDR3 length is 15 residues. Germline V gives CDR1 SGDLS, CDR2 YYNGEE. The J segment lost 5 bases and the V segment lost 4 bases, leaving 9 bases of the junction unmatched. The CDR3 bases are TGTGCCAGCAGCCCTCGGACAGGGGGTGTCGACGAGCAGTACTTC. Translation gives CASSPRTGGVDEQYF.

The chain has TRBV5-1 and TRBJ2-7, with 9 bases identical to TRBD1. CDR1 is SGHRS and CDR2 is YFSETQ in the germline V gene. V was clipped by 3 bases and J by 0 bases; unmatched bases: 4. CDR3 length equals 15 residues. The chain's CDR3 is CASSWTGAHSYEQYF. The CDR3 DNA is TGCGCCAGCAGCTGGACAGGGGCACACTCCTACGAGCAGTACTTC. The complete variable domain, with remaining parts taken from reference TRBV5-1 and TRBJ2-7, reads KAGVTQTPRYLIKTRGQQVTLSCSPISGHRSVSWYQQTPGQGLQFLFEYFSETQRNKGNFPGRFSGRQFSNSRSEMNVSTLELGDSALYLCASSWTGAHSYEQYFGPGTRLTVT.

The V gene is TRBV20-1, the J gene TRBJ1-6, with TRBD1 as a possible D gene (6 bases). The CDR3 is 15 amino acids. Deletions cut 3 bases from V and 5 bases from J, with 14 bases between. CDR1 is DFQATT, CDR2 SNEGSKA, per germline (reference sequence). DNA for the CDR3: TGCAGTGCTAGTCCATCAGGGGTTCATAATTCACCCCTCCACTTT. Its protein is CSASPSGVHNSPLHF.

The CDR3 is CASSSGGTEANYGYTF. In nucleotides, the CDR3 is TGCGCCAGCAGCTCGGGGGGGACGGAAGCTAACTATGGCTACACCTTC. The rearrangement links TRBV5-1 to TRBJ1-2; possibly TRBD1 for D (5 bases). Germline-derived CDR1 and CDR2 are SGHRS and YFSETQ. V dropped 3 bases and J dropped 0 bases, with 15 bases sitting between them. The CDR3 covers 16 residues.

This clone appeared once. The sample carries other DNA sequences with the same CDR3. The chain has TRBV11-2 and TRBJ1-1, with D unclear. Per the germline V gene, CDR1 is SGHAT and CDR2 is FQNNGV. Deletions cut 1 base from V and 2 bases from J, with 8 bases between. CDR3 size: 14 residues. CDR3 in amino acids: CASSLVGGNTEAFF. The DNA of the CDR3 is TGTGCCAGCAGCTTAGTAGGAGGTAACACTGAAGCTTTCTTT.